The 10 T cell receptor beta chains given below trace back to one sample, sequenced in a study of blood T cell repertoires in COVID-19 (dated by TCRdb to about 2020). The receptor library was made with the immunoSEQ multiplex PCR assay. TCRdb holds this immuneACCESS table with in-frame rearrangements only. Some clones are missing; in checked studies, unresolved V genes explain under half, and the rest has no known cause. The sample table lists some 100,000 clones, around three quarters of them with a count of one. 5% to 7.5% of the sample is taken by the ten largest. Sequencing was carried out using peripheral blood. These receptors originate from a man between 70 and 80 years old with acute or convalescent COVID-19.

The gene calls are TRBV5-5 and TRBJ2-5; 8 bases are shared with TRBD2. This CDR3 is 14 amino acids long. With V trimmed by 2 bases and J by 4 bases, 4 bases remained unmatched. Germline V gives CDR1 SGHKS, CDR2 YYEKEE (reference sequence). The CDR3 loop is CASSLGAGAETQYF. The CDR3 DNA sequence: TGTGCCAGCAGCTTAGGAGCGGGGGCAGAGACCCAGTACTTC. The variable domain in full, with the rest retrieved from reference TRBV5-5 and TRBJ2-5, is DAGVTQSPTHLIKTRGQQVTLRCSPISGHKSVSWYQQVLGQGPQFIFQYYEKEERGRGNFPDRFSARQFPNYSSELNVNALLLGDSALYLCASSLGAGAETQYFGPGTRLLVL.

The chain recombines TRBV27 with TRBJ2-2; D is perhaps TRBD1 (6 bases). The CDR3 extends over 13 amino acids. Germline V gives CDR1 MNHEY, CDR2 SMNVEV (reference sequence). V lost 10 bases to trimming and J lost 0 bases, with 9 bases between them. CDR3 DNA: TGTGCCACCGGACAGTCGAACACCGGGGAGCTGTTTTTT. Translated, it gives CATGQSNTGELFF.

The rearrangement joins TRBV7-3 to TRBJ2-1; perhaps TRBD2 as D (5 bases). Germline-derived CDR1 and CDR2 are SGHTA and FQGTGA. The V gene lost 5 bases and the J gene lost 4 bases, with 15 bases spanning the gap. The CDR3 covers 15 residues. Here the CDR3 reads CASSMDGGRYNEQFF. Written as DNA, the CDR3 is TGTGCCAGCAGCATGGACGGCGGGCGTTACAATGAGCAGTTCTTC.

This sequence joins TRBV5-6 and TRBJ2-5, with 7 bases aligning to TRBD1. V lost 3 bases, J lost 4 bases, and 6 bases stayed unmatched. Looked up from germline, CDR1 is SGHDT and CDR2 is YYEEEE. The CDR3 length is 14 residues. This CDR3 reads CASSWGQPAETQYF. The CDR3 DNA reads TGTGCCAGCAGCTGGGGACAGCCGGCAGAGACCCAGTACTTC.

The chain employs TRBV30 and TRBJ1-3; D perhaps matches TRBD1 (6 bases). The CDR3 spans 15 residues. Germline lookup yields CDR1 GTSNPN and CDR2 SVGIG (reference sequence). The V end lost 4 bases, the J end lost 4 bases, and 17 bases lay between the germline ends. CDR3 protein: CAWTTGIARGNTIYF. The CDR3 region has the DNA TGTGCCTGGACCACAGGGATCGCGCGGGGAAACACCATATATTTT.

The rearrangement links TRBV14 to TRBJ1-1; D not resolved. Trimming removed 3 bases from V and 6 bases from J, with 5 bases in between. This CDR3 has 11 residues. CDR1 is SGHDN, CDR2 FVKESK, per germline. CDR3 nucleotides: TGTGCCAGCAGCCACGGGGCTGAAGCTTTCTTT. This translates into CASSHGAEAFF.

As DNA, the CDR3 is TGTGCTAGTGGTTTGGCGGGGAGCTCCTACAATGAGCAGTTCTTC. Protein sequence: CASGLAGSSYNEQFF. The rearrangement links TRBV12-5 to TRBJ2-1; TRBD2 is a possible D gene (5 bases). V was pared by 1 base and J by 0 bases, with 7 bases between. The length of the CDR3 is 15 residues. Germline values: CDR1 LGHNT, CDR2 FRNRAP.

This rearrangement joins TRBV30 to TRBJ2-7; TRBD2 is a possible D gene (5 bases). The V end lost 1 base, the J end lost 0 bases, and 10 bases lay between the germline ends. CDR1 is GTSNPN, CDR2 SVGIG, per germline (reference sequence). The CDR3 length is 14 residues. The CDR3 nucleotides read TGTGCCTGGAGTGCCCCGGGATCCTCCTACGAGCAGTACTTC. This sequence encodes CAWSAPGSSYEQYF.

This clone was picked up a small number of times. The chain joins TRBV7-9 to TRBJ1-4; 8 positions match TRBD1. Per the germline V gene, CDR1 is SEHNR and CDR2 is FQNEAQ (reference sequence). CDR3 length: 14 amino acids. Trimming cost V 3 bases and J 8 bases; bases outside gene matches: 5. The CDR3 reads CASSFGTGGEKLFF. The CDR3 nucleotides read TGTGCCAGCAGCTTCGGGACAGGAGGCGAAAAACTGTTTTTT.

This clone was observed a single time. This chain uses TRBV7-2 with TRBJ2-7, with a possible D match to TRBD2 (7 bases). Trimming removed 2 bases from V and 5 bases from J, with 16 bases in between. Germline CDR1 is SGHTA and CDR2 is FQGNSA. This CDR3 comprises 15 residues. CDR3 coding DNA: TGTGCCAGCAGCTTATGGCTAGGGGGAGGGGACGAGCAGTACTTC. It specifies CASSLWLGGGDEQYF. Based on the CDR3 plus reference TRBV7-2 and TRBJ2-7, the full variable domain is GAGVSQSPSNKVTEKGKDVELRCDPISGHTALYWYRQSLGQGLEFLIYFQGNSAPDKSGLPSDRFSAERTGGSVSTLTIQRTQQEDSAVYLCASSLWLGGGDEQYFGPGTRLTVT.